Listed below are T cell receptor beta chains from one sample, sequenced in a study of T cell responses to AZD1222 COVID-19 vaccine. Profiling relied on immunoSEQ multiplex PCR, and the TCRdb table lists in-frame clones only, not all of them. The table lists 85,000 to 100,000 clones, 85% to 90% of them singletons, with around 9.6% in the top ten. The sequencing used peripheral blood, collected on day 0 of AZD1222 vaccination. The receptors stem from an adult in good health. CDR3s leave out the opening cysteine and the closing phenylalanine or tryptophan.

J | V | CDR3
TRBJ1-2 | TRBV24-1 | ATSRLKVYGYT
TRBJ2-5 | TRBV7-2 | ASSLLAGGQETQY
TRBJ2-5 | TRBV7-2 | ASSSDKVAQETQY
TRBJ1-5 | TRBV19 | ASSIYTGDDSNQPQH
TRBJ1-4 | TRBV14 | ASSQGGQKLF
TRBJ1-5 | TRBV3-1/TRBV3-2 | ASSQMVQGGQPQH
TRBJ2-5 | TRBV21-1 | ARGGQY
TRBJ1-1 | TRBV19 | ASSPDRAAGSEAF
TRBJ1-2 | TRBV3-1/TRBV3-2 | ASSARDTRVWYGYT
TRBJ1-5 | TRBV6-6 | ASTRHRADQPQH
TRBJ2-1 | TRBV5-1 | ASSFLNGNEQF
TRBJ2-7 | TRBV29-1 | SVEVGGAYEQY
TRBJ2-7 | TRBV18 | ASSLSGVVYEQY
TRBJ2-1 | TRBV5-1 | ASSLWTAGSYNEQF
TRBJ2-1 | TRBV9 | ASSESSGFYNEQF
TRBJ2-3 | TRBV5-1 | ASSLGVESTDTQY
TRBJ1-1 | TRBV5-1 | ASSLVSTMNTEAF
TRBJ2-2 | TRBV7-6 | ASRVTGQNTGELF
TRBJ2-5 | TRBV3-1/TRBV3-2 | ASSPREGNGAQETQY
TRBJ2-5 | TRBV3-1/TRBV3-2 | ASSQVNRERETQY
TRBJ1-2 | TRBV19 | ASSIGQGAGGYT
TRBJ1-2 | TRBV7-2 | ASSPETDYGYT
TRBJ2-7 | TRBV28 | ASSSLGGGKYEQY
TRBJ1-1 | TRBV5-1 | ASSIQQMNTEAF
TRBJ1-2 | TRBV5-1 | ASSPLQGGSGYT
TRBJ1-4 | TRBV7-2 | ASSRRRGHNEKLF
TRBJ1-5 | TRBV6-5 | ASTAQISNQPQH